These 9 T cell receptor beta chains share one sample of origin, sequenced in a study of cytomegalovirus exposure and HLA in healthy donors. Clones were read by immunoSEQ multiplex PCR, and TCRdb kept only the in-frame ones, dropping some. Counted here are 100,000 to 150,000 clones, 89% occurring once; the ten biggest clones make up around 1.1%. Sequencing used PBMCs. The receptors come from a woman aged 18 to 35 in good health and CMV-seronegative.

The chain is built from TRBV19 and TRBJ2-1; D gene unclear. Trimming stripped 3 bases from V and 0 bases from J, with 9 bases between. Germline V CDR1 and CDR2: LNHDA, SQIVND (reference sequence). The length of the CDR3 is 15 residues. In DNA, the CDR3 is TGTGCCAGTAGTATCTTAAAGAGCTCCTACAATGAGCAGTTCTTC. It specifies CASSILKSSYNEQFF.

CDR3 DNA: TGCGCCAGCAGTCAATTAATCGGACAGGGTGGTCGCGGGCGCCCCTACGAGCAGTACTTC. As protein: CASSQLIGQGGRGRPYEQYF. V and J are TRBV23-1 and TRBJ2-7; 8 bases are shared with TRBD1. TRBV23-1 is labeled an ORF, and its function is uncertain. The CDR3 spans 20 residues. Trimming removed 1 base from V and 2 bases from J; junction bases left unmatched: 19.

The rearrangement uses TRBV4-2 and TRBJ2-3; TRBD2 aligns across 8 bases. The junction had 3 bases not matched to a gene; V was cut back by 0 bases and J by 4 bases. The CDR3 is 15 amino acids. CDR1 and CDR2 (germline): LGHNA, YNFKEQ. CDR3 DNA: TGTGCCAGCAGCCAAGACCGGGGGGGCCCAGATACGCAGTATTTT. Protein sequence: CASSQDRGGPDTQYF.

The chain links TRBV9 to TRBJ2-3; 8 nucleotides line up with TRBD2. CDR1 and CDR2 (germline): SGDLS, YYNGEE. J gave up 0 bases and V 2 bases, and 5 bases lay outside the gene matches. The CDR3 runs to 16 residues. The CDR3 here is CASSVDSGASTDTQYF. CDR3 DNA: TGTGCCAGCAGCGTTGATAGCGGGGCCAGCACAGATACGCAGTATTTT.

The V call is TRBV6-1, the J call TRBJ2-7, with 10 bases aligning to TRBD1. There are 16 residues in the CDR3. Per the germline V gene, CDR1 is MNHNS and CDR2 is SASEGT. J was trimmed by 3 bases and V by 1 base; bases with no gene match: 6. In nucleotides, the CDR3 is TGTGCCAGCAGTGAAGAGATTTGGACAGGGGGCTACGAGCAGTACGTC. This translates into CASSEEIWTGGYEQYV.

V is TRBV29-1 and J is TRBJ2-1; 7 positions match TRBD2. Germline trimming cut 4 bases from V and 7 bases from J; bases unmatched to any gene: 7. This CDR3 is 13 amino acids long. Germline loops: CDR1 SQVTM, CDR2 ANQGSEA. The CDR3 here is CSVVVTSTNEQFF. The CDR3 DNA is TGCAGCGTTGTGGTGACTAGCACAAATGAGCAGTTCTTC.

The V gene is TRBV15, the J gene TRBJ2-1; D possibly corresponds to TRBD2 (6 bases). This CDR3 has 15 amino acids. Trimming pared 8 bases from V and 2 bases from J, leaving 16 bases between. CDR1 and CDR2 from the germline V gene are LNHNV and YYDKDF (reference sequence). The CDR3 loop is CATSEGGLTYNEQFF. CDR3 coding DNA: TGTGCCACCTCCGAAGGAGGGTTAACCTACAATGAGCAGTTCTTC.

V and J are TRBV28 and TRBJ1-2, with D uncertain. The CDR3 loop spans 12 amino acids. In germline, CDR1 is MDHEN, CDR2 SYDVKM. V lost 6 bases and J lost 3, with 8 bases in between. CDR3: CASSYAYYGYTF. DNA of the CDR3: TGTGCCAGCAGCTATGCGTACTATGGCTACACCTTC.

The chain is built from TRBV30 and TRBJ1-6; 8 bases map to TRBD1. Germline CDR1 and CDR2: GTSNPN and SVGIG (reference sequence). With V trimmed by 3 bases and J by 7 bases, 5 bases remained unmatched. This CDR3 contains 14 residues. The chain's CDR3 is CAWRTGTGNSPLHF. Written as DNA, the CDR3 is TGTGCCTGGAGAACCGGGACAGGAAATTCACCCCTCCACTTT.